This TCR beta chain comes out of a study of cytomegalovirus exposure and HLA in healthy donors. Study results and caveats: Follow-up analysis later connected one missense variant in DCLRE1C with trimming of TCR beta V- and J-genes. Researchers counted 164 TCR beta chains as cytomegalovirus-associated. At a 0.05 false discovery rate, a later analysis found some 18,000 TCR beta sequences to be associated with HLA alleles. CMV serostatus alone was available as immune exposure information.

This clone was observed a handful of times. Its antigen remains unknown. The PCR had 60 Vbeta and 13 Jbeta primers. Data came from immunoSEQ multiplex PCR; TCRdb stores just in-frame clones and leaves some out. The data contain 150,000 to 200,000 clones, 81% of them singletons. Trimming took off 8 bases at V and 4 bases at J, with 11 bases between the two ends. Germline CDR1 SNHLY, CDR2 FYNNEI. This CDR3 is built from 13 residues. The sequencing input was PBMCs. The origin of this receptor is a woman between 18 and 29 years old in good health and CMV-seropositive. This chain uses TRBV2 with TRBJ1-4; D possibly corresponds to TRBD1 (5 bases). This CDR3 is CASFGGDNEKLFF. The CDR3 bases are TGTGCCAGCTTCGGAGGGGATAATGAAAAACTGTTTTTT.